This T cell receptor (beta chain) was sequenced for a study of blood T cells in healthy people across ages. Study-level results: The diversity estimates, figures obtained from one million T cells, were considered underestimates.

In regard to this clonotype: The antigen is not known.

The CDR3 runs 15 residues. Germline V CDR1 and CDR2: SGHRS, YFSETQ. Losses at the gene ends were 4 bases for V and 5 bases for J; bases not matched to a gene: 9. A minimum of 7 million PBMCs was isolated per sample. For the second PCR, which ran for about 7 to 11 cycles, a sample-barcoded 5' primer and a J-beta primer mix were used. At least 3 million CDR3-containing paired-end reads were obtained per sample. TCRdb analysed the 5' RACE reads with MiXCR anew, one entry per CDR3 protein. The sample comprises 450,000 to 700,000 distinct CDR3 sequences, 27% of which are singletons, and about 18% rests with the top ten.

The TCR originated in a woman aged 70-85 years in good health. Sequenced material: blood. The V call is TRBV5-1, the J call TRBJ2-4; 7 bases fit TRBD2. The CDR3 protein is CASSPPGTNENIQYF. The CDR3 DNA follows: TGCGCCAGCAGCCCCCCCGGGACTAACGAAAACATTCAGTACTTC.